The next 24 T cell receptor beta chains were all read from a single sample in a study of blood T cell repertoires in COVID-19. The protocol was immunoSEQ multiplex PCR, while the TCRdb copy is restricted to in-frame clones and leaves out a portion. The table includes 250,000 or so clones, roughly 89% detected once. Specimen: peripheral blood. The source is a woman aged 30 to 39 with active or convalescent COVID-19.

V gene TRBV21-1 combines with J gene TRBJ1-4; the DNA was not used to check the table's D call, TRBD1. TRBV21-1 is assigned pseudogene status. The CDR3 totals 14 residues. The CDR3 nucleotides read TGTGCCAGCAGCAAATGGGGACACCGCCCCGAACTGTTTTTT. It translates to CASSKWGHRPELFF.

The chain couples TRBV30 to TRBJ1-1, with TRBD1 matching 8 bases. Germline V gives CDR1 GTSNPN, CDR2 SVGIG (reference sequence). The CDR3 sequence is 14 residues long. V gave up 0 bases and J gave up 2 bases; unmatched junction bases: 2. CDR3: CAWSVGQANTEAFF. The CDR3 coding sequence is TGTGCCTGGAGTGTGGGACAGGCAAACACTGAAGCTTTCTTT.

J is TRBJ1-4 and V is TRBV6-5, with a weak D call TRBD1 (6 bases). Trimming removed 4 bases at V and 8 bases at J, with 20 bases between. The CDR3 runs 16 residues. Germline loops: CDR1 MNHEY, CDR2 SVGAGI. CDR3 nucleotide sequence: TGTGCCAGCAGTTCACGAACCAGGGGATTTGAGGAAAAACTGTTTTTT. Its translation is CASSSRTRGFEEKLFF.

The DNA for the CDR3 is TGTGCCAGCAGTCCAAGGGGACAGATTTATGGCTACACCTTC. The encoded protein is CASSPRGQIYGYTF. V is TRBV28 and J is TRBJ1-2; 7 nucleotides align to TRBD1. The CDR3 has 14 residues. Trimming cost V 5 bases and J 5 bases; bases outside gene matches: 8. Germline V gives CDR1 MDHEN, CDR2 SYDVKM.

In the case of this clone: This sample also contains other DNA sequences that code for the same CDR3. The chain combines TRBV7-2 with TRBJ1-6, with TRBD1 matching 8 bases. Germline V gene sequence: CDR1 SGHTA, CDR2 FQGNSA. After removal of 3 bases from V and 7 bases from J, the junction contained 2 bases not matched to a gene. The CDR3 is 14 residues long. The CDR3 region has the DNA TGTGCCAGCAGCTTCCGACAGGGGAATTCACCCCTCCACTTT. Translating it yields CASSFRQGNSPLHF.

V gene TRBV21-1 combines with J gene TRBJ2-1; TRBD1 reflects the table's D call only, with no check against the DNA. TRBV21-1 is flagged as a pseudogene. The CDR3 contains 15 residues. CDR3 DNA sequence: TGTGCCAGCACCGAGACAGGGGGCAGGGGCAATGAGCAGTTCTTC. It yields the protein CASTETGGRGNEQFF.

This clone was counted a single time. The CDR3 DNA is TGTGCCAGCAGCTACCCCGGACAGGGAGGTCAGCCCCAGCATTTT. It is translated as CASSYPGQGGQPQHF. This chain joins TRBV7-2 and TRBJ1-5, with TRBD1 matching 8 bases. The CDR3 totals 15 residues. Germline loops: CDR1 SGHTA, CDR2 FQGNSA. V was clipped by 4 bases and J by 6 bases; unmatched bases: 8.

This chain joins TRBV28 and TRBJ1-2; D is perhaps TRBD1 (5 bases). The V and J ends lost 5 bases and 0 bases respectively, with 13 bases between them. The CDR3 is 15 residues long. CDR1 is MDHEN, CDR2 SYDVKM, per germline. The DNA for the CDR3 is TGTGCCAGCAGTCCTCGACAGAGAGCTAACTATGGCTACACCTTC. It encodes CASSPRQRANYGYTF.

The V gene is TRBV28, the J gene TRBJ1-2; 8 bases line up with TRBD1. The CDR3 runs 12 residues. Germline CDR1 MDHEN, CDR2 SYDVKM. V was pared by 8 bases and J by 8 bases, with 7 bases of the junction left unmatched. In DNA form, the CDR3 reads TGTGCCAGCGGAGACAGGGGCTACGGCTACACCTTC. Protein sequence: CASGDRGYGYTF.

A few counts support this clone. V and J are TRBV7-2 and TRBJ2-3, with 7 bases matching TRBD1. Germline trimming cut 4 bases from V and 5 bases from J; bases unmatched to any gene: 9. CDR3 length: 15 amino acids. CDR1 and CDR2 (germline): SGHTA, FQGNSA. The CDR3 bases are TGTGCCAGCAGCTCACCCCGGACAGGTCAAGATACGCAGTATTTT. Translating it yields CASSSPRTGQDTQYF.

The V call is TRBV4-3, the J call TRBJ2-7; TRBD1 matches at 7 bases. Germline values: CDR1 LGHNA, CDR2 YSLEER. This CDR3 has 17 residues. Unmatched junction bases numbered 11, after V lost 1 base and J lost 2 bases. The CDR3 reads CASSQARTGVYTYEQYF. The CDR3, as DNA: TGCGCCAGCAGCCAAGCACGTACAGGGGTCTACACCTACGAGCAGTACTTC.

The chain joins TRBV6-2 or TRBV6-3 to TRBJ2-2, with D maybe TRBD2 (6 bases). The CDR3 contains 18 residues. Germline V gene lookup returns CDR1 MNHEY and CDR2 SVGEGT. V lost 2 bases to trimming and J lost 0 bases, with 16 bases between them. In nucleotides, the CDR3 is TGTGCCAGCAGTTACACGAGACTAGAATCCGCGAACACCGGGGAGCTGTTTTTT. It is translated as CASSYTRLESANTGELFF.

CDR3 DNA: TGTGCCAGCAGCATAACAGGGGCCACTGAAGCTTTCTTT. Translating gives CASSITGATEAFF. This chain links TRBV9 with TRBJ1-1; TRBD1 agrees at 7 bases. The CDR3 has 13 residues. Looked up from germline, CDR1 is SGDLS and CDR2 is YYNGEE. After removal of 4 bases from V and 4 bases from J, the junction contained 4 bases not matched to a gene.

The chain uses TRBV27 and TRBJ2-3, with TRBD1 matching over 7 bases. This CDR3 region has 16 residues. V gave up 2 bases and J gave up 2 bases; unmatched junction bases: 7. Germline CDR1 is MNHEY and CDR2 is SMNVEV (reference sequence). CDR3: CASSLRGGRVTDTQYF. In DNA form, the CDR3 reads TGTGCCAGCAGTTTAAGAGGGGGCCGGGTCACAGATACGCAGTATTTT.

The chain has TRBV3-1 (or the pseudogene TRBV3-2) and TRBJ2-3; D perhaps matches TRBD1 (6 bases). Germline V CDR1 and CDR2: LGHDT, YNNKEL (reference sequence). The CDR3 has 16 residues. V lost 4 bases, J lost 0 bases, and 14 bases lay in between. CDR3 bases: TGTGCCAGCAGCCCATGGTTCACAGGGAGCACAGATACGCAGTATTTT. Translated, it gives CASSPWFTGSTDTQYF.

The chain recombines TRBV4-3 with TRBJ2-7; TRBD2 is a possible D gene (7 bases). Trimming cost V 1 base and J 4 bases, with 20 bases left between them. The germline CDR1 and CDR2 sequences are LGHNA and YSLEER. The CDR3 spans 17 residues. The CDR3 nucleotides are TGCGCCAGCAGCCAAGCTGCCGGGGGGCCCCCTTGGTACGAGCAGTACTTC. Translated: CASSQAAGGPPWYEQYF.

The chain employs TRBV5-4 and TRBJ2-1; no definite D call. Per germline, CDR1 SGHNT and CDR2 YYREEE (reference sequence). The CDR3 consists of 11 residues. V dropped 3 bases and J dropped 8 bases, with 6 bases sitting between them. CDR3 sequence reads: CASSYSDEQFF. Here the CDR3 DNA reads TGTGCCAGCAGCTACTCGGATGAGCAGTTCTTC.

The chain has TRBV11-2 and TRBJ1-3, with TRBD1 matching over 7 bases. Trimming cost V 5 bases and J 7 bases; bases outside gene matches: 5. This CDR3 has 13 residues. Germline CDR1 SGHAT, CDR2 FQNNGV. The CDR3 bases are TGTGCCAGCAGCCCCGACAGGGTGAACACCATATATTTT. Protein: CASSPDRVNTIYF.

The chain is built from TRBV27 and TRBJ1-2, with D uncertain. This CDR3 comprises 13 residues. Germline CDR1 and CDR2: MNHEY and SMNVEV (reference sequence). With 5 bases removed from V and 7 bases from J, the gap between germline ends came to 14 bases. This CDR3 is CASSGTVRGGYTF. CDR3 sequence (DNA): TGTGCCAGCAGTGGAACGGTTCGGGGTGGCTACACCTTC.

Written as DNA, the CDR3 is TGTGCCAGCAGCTTAGGGTGGGCAGGCGCTAATTCACCCCTCCACTTT. Protein sequence: CASSLGWAGANSPLHF. The chain recombines TRBV7-9 with TRBJ1-6; D is uncertain. The CDR3 is made up of 16 amino acids. Germline V lookup: CDR1 SEHNR, CDR2 FQNEAQ (reference sequence). V lost 1 base and J lost 6, with 13 bases in between. Looking up the rest from reference TRBV7-9 and TRBJ1-6 gives the full variable domain: DTGVSQNPRHKITKRGQNVTFRCDPISEHNRLYWYRQTLGQGPEFLTYFQNEAQLEKSRLLSDRFSAERPKGSFSTLEIQRTEQGDSAMYLCASSLGWAGANSPLHFGNGTRLTVT.

The CDR3 DNA sequence: TGTGCCACCAGCAGAGATACCGGGTCACCCCTCCACTTT. Amino acids: CATSRDTGSPLHF. The V gene is TRBV15, the J gene TRBJ1-6; D is unresolved. The ends were cut back, 0 bases at V and 10 bases at J, with 7 bases in the middle. The CDR3 spans 13 residues. CDR1 and CDR2 (germline): LNHNV, YYDKDF (reference sequence).

The rearrangement uses TRBV29-1 and TRBJ2-1, with D maybe TRBD1 (5 bases). V shed 0 bases and J shed 2 bases, with 11 bases lying between them. The CDR3 consists of 15 residues. Germline loops: CDR1 SQVTM, CDR2 ANQGSEA. CDR3 sequence: CSVEDRRGPYNEQFF. The CDR3 coding sequence is TGCAGCGTTGAAGATCGAAGGGGTCCCTACAATGAGCAGTTCTTC.

The V gene is TRBV19, the J gene TRBJ1-3; D call uncertain. Germline assignment: CDR1 LNHDA and CDR2 SQIVND (reference sequence). Trimming took off 5 bases at V and 4 bases at J, with 9 bases between the two ends. This CDR3 has 13 residues. In DNA, the CDR3 is TGTGCCAGTAGTCCCTCTCAGGGAAACACCATATATTTT. Translation gives CASSPSQGNTIYF.

J is TRBJ1-4 and V is TRBV7-2, with 8 bases identical to TRBD1. After removal of 3 bases from V and 1 base from J, the junction contained 1 base not matched to a gene. Germline V lookup: CDR1 SGHTA, CDR2 FQGNSA. This CDR3 comprises 15 residues. CDR3 sequence reads: CASSFDRGTNEKLFF. In nucleotides, the CDR3 is TGTGCCAGCAGCTTTGACAGGGGAACTAATGAAAAACTGTTTTTT. Filled out from reference TRBV7-2 and TRBJ1-4, the complete variable domain reads GAGVSQSPSNKVTEKGKDVELRCDPISGHTALYWYRQSLGQGLEFLIYFQGNSAPDKSGLPSDRFSAERTGGSVSTLTIQRTQQEDSAVYLCASSFDRGTNEKLFFGSGTQLSVL.